This T cell receptor beta chain was obtained from a study of T cells expressing NK-cell markers. Study-level results: The CD3+CD56-NKG2C+ fraction of a few donors was also led by these clonotypes.

5'RACE template switching with UMIs produced the TCR beta cDNA. TCRdb re-called the 5' RACE reads; one entry per CDR3 protein, DNA not given. Its table records 200,000 to 300,000 distinct CDR3 sequences. The CDR3 runs to 15 residues. Germline-derived CDR1 and CDR2 are SGHVS and FQNEAQ. On this clonotype itself: What it recognizes is unknown.

Sequencing was carried out using blood T cells: a sorted CD56 or NKG2C T cell subset, CD4+ or CD8+ T cells, or bulk PBMC T cells (not recorded which). The sequence came from a man younger than 30 in good health. This chain joins TRBV7-8 and TRBJ2-3; TCRdb outputs TRBD1, but without DNA this stays unchecked. The CDR3 sequence is CASSFAGAYTDTQYF.